This T cell receptor beta chain was documented in a study of blood T cell repertoires in COVID-19. About the study: Sources were T cells, B-cell-depleted T cells, or PBMCs; the material itself was cDNA or gDNA.

Looked up from germline, CDR1 is SGDLS and CDR2 is YYNGEE. J was trimmed by 8 bases and V by 3 bases; bases with no gene match: 10. This CDR3 contains 15 residues. Participants came from about 23 US areas, aged roughly 18 to 89 years. Libraries were prepared by immunoSEQ multiplex PCR; TCRdb keeps only in-frame clonotypes and omits some of them. The sample has 200,000 to 250,000 clones, 70% to 90% seen once; the top ten hold roughly a tenth. This chain joins TRBV9 and TRBJ1-4; TRBD1 matches at 7 bases. The sequencing sample was made of PBMCs or T cells enriched from blood (not recorded which). This receptor was taken from a young man who had recovered from COVID-19. DNA for the CDR3: TGTGCCAGCAGCGCCCTAACAGGGGTCCAGGAAAAACTGTTTTTT. Encoded protein: CASSALTGVQEKLFF.